Included here is one T cell receptor beta chain sequence, with context. CDR3 length: 16 amino acids. In germline, CDR1 is SQVTM, CDR2 ANQGSEA. The V gene end was trimmed by 1 base and the J gene end by 1 base; junction bases not matched to a gene: 8. The data originate from a study of shared clonotypes between healthy human individuals. TCRdb keeps only in-frame clones here, not all; method: immunoSEQ multiplex PCR. The sample gives hundreds of thousands of clones, more than 70% of which show up once; around 11% is in the top ten. V usage is TRBV29-1 and J usage is TRBJ2-7; 9 bases fit TRBD1. The material sequenced was PBMCs. The clonotype comes from a woman aged 40 to 55 in good health. Some clones in this sample may be carry-over from other donors' samples. This CDR3 is CSVEAPGQGISYEQYF. CDR3 nucleotides: TGCAGCGTTGAAGCCCCGGGACAGGGTATTTCCTACGAGCAGTACTTC.